This is a list of T cell receptor beta chains from one sample in a study of T-cell memory formation after mild COVID-19. One entry per CDR3 protein results from TCRdb running MiXCR on the 5' RACE reads. The table lists more than 350,000 distinct CDR3 sequences, under 25% of them singletons, with around 12% in the top ten. The specimen was PBMCs or a T cell subset sorted from them (not recorded which). The receptors stem from an adult woman who had mild COVID-19 (a few samples of this study predate the infection). Cell type and time point are not known. CDR3s include the opening cysteine and the closing phenylalanine or tryptophan. Each record gives: clone size, J gene, D gene, V gene, CDR3 protein, CDR3 DNA. The D gene is left open where the match is weak. Not every row has a clone size; where given, it reads once, few, many or a size class.

>few|TRBJ2-5|TRBD1|TRBV18
CASSPWETGNGETQYF
TGTGCCAGCTCACCTTGGGAGACAGGGAATGGAGAGACCCAGTACTTC
>.|TRBJ1-2|TRBD1|TRBV5-1
CASSEGQPGHGYTF
TGCGCCAGCAGCGAGGGACAGCCGGGTCATGGCTACACCTTC
>.|TRBJ2-2|.|TRBV2
CASSGQTDGELFF
TGTGCCAGCAGCGGACAGACTGACGGGGAGCTGTTTTTT
>few|TRBJ2-1|.|TRBV4-3
CASSRLGGPQNEQFF
TGCGCCAGCAGCCGCCTCGGAGGGCCCCAAAATGAGCAGTTCTTC
>few|TRBJ2-1|.|TRBV18
CASSPLGPQRSYNEQFF
TGTGCCAGCTCACCATTGGGTCCCCAACGCTCCTACAATGAGCAGTTCTTC
>.|TRBJ2-2|.|TRBV7-9
CASSLAGEELFF
TGTGCCAGCAGCTTAGCCGGGGAGGAGCTGTTTTTT
>.|TRBJ2-5|TRBD2|TRBV20-1
CSAQPVAAGGGETQYF
TGCAGTGCTCAACCGGTGGCAGCGGGAGGGGGAGAGACCCAGTACTTC
>.|TRBJ2-5|.|TRBV7-8
CASSLFVETQYF
TGTGCCAGCAGCTTATTTGTGGAGACCCAGTACTTC
>few|TRBJ2-3|TRBD2|TRBV10-2
CASGTSEGDTQYF
TGCGCCAGCGGGACTAGCGAGGGCGATACGCAGTATTTT
>few|TRBJ2-1|TRBD1|TRBV7-6
CASTLDRGPYNEQFF
TGTGCCAGCACGTTGGACAGGGGGCCCTACAATGAGCAGTTCTTC
>.|TRBJ1-3|TRBD1|TRBV7-8
CASSGQGVGSGNTIYF
TGTGCCAGCAGCGGACAGGGAGTAGGCTCTGGAAACACCATATATTTT
>.|TRBJ2-3|.|TRBV24-1
CATRGDQSTDTQYF
TGTGCCACCAGGGGGGACCAAAGCACAGATACGCAGTATTTT
>.|TRBJ2-1|.|TRBV5-1
CASSSLRGENEQFF
TGCGCCAGCAGCAGCCTCAGGGGAGAGAATGAGCAGTTCTTC
>.|TRBJ2-3|.|TRBV24-1
CATSDRHLGPGANTDTQYF
TGTGCCACCAGTGATCGGCACCTCGGGCCAGGGGCTAACACAGATACGCAGTATTTT
>.|TRBJ2-5|.|TRBV10-3
CAIRPPIEETQYF
TGTGCCATCAGGCCCCCCATAGAAGAGACCCAGTACTTC
>few|TRBJ2-7|.|TRBV12-3/TRBV12-4
CASSLVASDYEQYF
TGTGCCAGCAGTTTAGTAGCTAGCGACTACGAGCAGTACTTC
>.|TRBJ1-5|.|TRBV20-1
CSAVTLAGNQPQHF
TGCAGTGCCGTGACTCTCGCGGGCAATCAGCCCCAGCATTTT
>.|TRBJ2-3|.|TRBV30
CAWNRAIDTQYF
TGTGCCTGGAACAGGGCGATAGATACGCAGTATTTT
>.|TRBJ2-3|TRBD2|TRBV5-1
CASSATSGSSDTQYF
TGCGCCAGCAGCGCGACTAGCGGGAGCTCAGATACGCAGTATTTT
>.|TRBJ1-1|.|TRBV5-1
CASSPGGGIAEAFF
TGCGCCAGCAGCCCTGGGGGGGGGATAGCTGAAGCTTTCTTT
>.|TRBJ1-6|.|TRBV7-2
CASSFASSYNSPLHF
TGTGCCAGCAGCTTTGCCAGCTCCTATAATTCACCCCTCCACTTT
>.|TRBJ2-7|.|TRBV5-4
CASSFRDSRRGYEQYF
TGTGCCAGCAGCTTTCGGGACTCCCGTAGGGGCTACGAGCAGTACTTC
>.|TRBJ1-1|.|TRBV15
CATSGRMNTEAFF
TGTGCCACCTCTGGACGGATGAACACTGAAGCTTTCTTT
>.|TRBJ2-5|.|TRBV29-1
CSVRTNQETQYF
TGCAGCGTTCGCACAAACCAAGAGACCCAGTACTTC
>few|TRBJ2-4|.|TRBV5-1
CASSQGQPGGPKNIQYF
TGCGCCAGCAGCCAGGGACAGCCCGGGGGGCCCAAAAACATTCAGTACTTC
>.|TRBJ2-7|.|TRBV20-1
CSARVEAYEEYF
TGCAGTGCTAGAGTTGAAGCTTACGAAGAGTACTTC
>few|TRBJ2-7|.|TRBV4-3
CASSQEEGAAAVYEQYF
TGCGCCAGCAGCCAAGAGGAGGGGGCCGCCGCGGTCTACGAGCAGTACTTC
>.|TRBJ1-2|TRBD1|TRBV6-5
CASSTGTGMRGYTF
TGTGCCAGCAGTACCGGGACAGGGATGCGTGGCTACACCTTC
>.|TRBJ1-1|.|TRBV12-3/TRBV12-4
CASSYDRLNTEAFF
TGTGCCAGCAGTTATGACAGGTTGAACACTGAAGCTTTCTTT
>few|TRBJ2-5|TRBD2|TRBV20-1
CSATLAGAIQETQYF
TGCAGTGCCACTCTAGCGGGGGCCATCCAAGAGACCCAGTACTTC
>many|TRBJ2-6|.|TRBV7-9
CASSLEGRPTGSGANVLTF
TGTGCCAGCAGCTTAGAAGGCAGACCAACGGGGTCTGGGGCCAACGTCCTGACTTTC
>few|TRBJ1-1|.|TRBV12-3/TRBV12-4
CASSFGQGSEAFF
TGTGCCAGCAGTTTTGGGCAGGGAAGTGAAGCTTTCTTT
>few|TRBJ2-3|.|TRBV5-1
CASSLASPSIGTDTQYF
TGCGCCAGCAGCTTGGCCTCTCCATCTATCGGCACAGATACGCAGTATTTT
>few|TRBJ2-7|.|TRBV12-3/TRBV12-4
CASSGASGGKQYF
TGTGCCAGCAGTGGAGCCTCAGGTGGGAAGCAGTACTTC
>.|TRBJ2-1|TRBD2|TRBV7-9
CASSLGSGDYNEQFF
TGTGCCAGCAGCTTGGGTAGCGGGGACTACAATGAGCAGTTCTTC
>few|TRBJ1-1|TRBD1|TRBV6-5
CASSRDRGDTEAFF
TGTGCCAGCAGTCGCGACAGGGGGGACACTGAAGCTTTCTTT
>.|TRBJ2-7|.|TRBV2
CASSDSPQQYF
TGTGCCAGCAGCGACAGTCCTCAGCAGTACTTC
>.|TRBJ2-1|TRBD1|TRBV12-3/TRBV12-4
CASSPGQSDEQFF
TGTGCCAGCAGTCCGGGACAGTCGGATGAGCAGTTCTTC
>.|TRBJ2-5|.|TRBV24-1
CATSDFRNQETQYF
TGTGCCACCAGTGATTTTAGGAACCAAGAGACCCAGTACTTC
>few|TRBJ1-1|TRBD1|TRBV29-1
CSVTTGQGYTAFF
TGCAGCGTCACAACGGGACAGGGTTATACAGCTTTCTTT
>.|TRBJ2-5|TRBD2|TRBV5-1
CASSSGLAGDQETQYF
TGCGCCAGCAGCTCAGGACTAGCGGGGGACCAAGAGACCCAGTACTTC
>many|TRBJ2-7|TRBD1|TRBV27
CASSDAGGREQYF
TGTGCCAGCAGTGATGCAGGGGGCCGAGAGCAGTACTTC
>few|TRBJ2-7|TRBD2|TRBV9
CASSVASGPYEQYF
TGTGCCAGCAGCGTAGCTAGCGGGCCCTACGAGCAGTACTTC
>.|TRBJ2-1|.|TRBV30
CAWSVRVGQFF
TGTGCCTGGAGTGTACGGGTCGGGCAGTTCTTC
>few|TRBJ2-1|TRBD2|TRBV13
CASSLVTSDEQFF
TGTGCCAGCAGCTTAGTGACTAGCGATGAGCAGTTCTTC
>.|TRBJ2-3|.|TRBV28
CATAGGMVVTQYF
TGTGCCACCGCTGGGGGAATGGTAGTTACGCAGTATTTT
>.|TRBJ1-2|.|TRBV7-9
CASSSSDGANYGYTF
TGTGCCAGCAGCTCTTCGGACGGAGCTAACTATGGCTACACCTTC
>few|TRBJ2-1|.|TRBV7-6
CASSSQSGATLYNEQFF
TGTGCCAGCAGCTCCCAATCCGGGGCCACCCTCTACAATGAGCAGTTCTTC
>.|TRBJ2-4|.|TRBV20-1
CSARERGENIQYF
TGCAGTGCTAGAGAGCGTGGGGAAAACATTCAGTACTTC
>many|TRBJ2-2|.|TRBV5-1
CASREGQYTGELFF
TGCGCCAGCAGGGAGGGCCAGTACACCGGGGAGCTGTTTTTT
>few|TRBJ1-2|TRBD1|TRBV7-9
CASSRQGAEGYTF
TGTGCCAGCAGCCGACAGGGGGCTGAGGGCTACACCTTC
>.|TRBJ1-1|.|TRBV7-2
CASSSQTVNTEAFF
TGTGCCAGCAGCTCCCAGACGGTGAACACTGAAGCTTTCTTT
>few|TRBJ1-2|.|TRBV6-5
CASSNNRRGRDGYTF
TGTGCCAGCAGCAATAACCGTCGGGGGCGGGATGGCTACACCTTC
>.|TRBJ1-1|.|TRBV7-8
CASDSLTRNTEAFF
TGTGCCAGCGACTCTCTGACAAGAAACACTGAAGCTTTCTTT